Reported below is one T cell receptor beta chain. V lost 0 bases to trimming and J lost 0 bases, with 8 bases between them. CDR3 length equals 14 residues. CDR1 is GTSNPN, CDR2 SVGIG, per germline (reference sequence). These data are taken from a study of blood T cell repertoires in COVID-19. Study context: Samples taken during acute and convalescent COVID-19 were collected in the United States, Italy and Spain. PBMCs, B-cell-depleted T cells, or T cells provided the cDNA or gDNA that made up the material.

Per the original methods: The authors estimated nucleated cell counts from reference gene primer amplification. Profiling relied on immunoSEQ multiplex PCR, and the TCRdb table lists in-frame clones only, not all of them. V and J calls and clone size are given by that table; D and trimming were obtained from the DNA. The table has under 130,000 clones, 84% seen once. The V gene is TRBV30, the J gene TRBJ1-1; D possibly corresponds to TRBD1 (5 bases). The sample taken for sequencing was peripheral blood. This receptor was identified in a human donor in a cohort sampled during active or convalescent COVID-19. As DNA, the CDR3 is TGTGCCTGGAGTGTACGGGGGGTGAACACTGAAGCTTTCTTT. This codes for CAWSVRGVNTEAFF.